This record concerns one TCR beta chain sequence. This entry comes from a study of blood T cell repertoires in COVID-19. About the study: Nucleic acid was either cDNA or gDNA, and it came from T cells, B-cell-depleted T cells, or PBMCs.

There are 16 residues in the CDR3. Losses at the gene ends were 1 base for V and 5 bases for J; bases not matched to a gene: 7. Germline V gene data show CDR1 as MNHEY and CDR2 as SVGAGI. Generated by immunoSEQ multiplex PCR, the TCRdb table keeps only in-frame clones and is missing some. The table lists roughly 160,000 clones, 80% to 90% of them singletons. The sequencing sample was made of peripheral blood. The receptor was derived from a man aged 35 to 55 with acute or convalescent COVID-19. This chain links TRBV6-5 with TRBJ2-2; TRBD1 agrees at 7 bases. Here the CDR3 DNA reads TGTGCCAGCAGTTACTTTGGCAGGGGGACGACCGGGGAGCTGTTTTTT. This translates into CASSYFGRGTTGELFF.